The 25 T cell receptor beta chains listed next were all sequenced from one sample in a study of OX40 agonist ivuxolimab in advanced cancers. Generated by immunoSEQ multiplex PCR, the TCRdb table keeps only in-frame clones and is missing some. This sample has over 60,000 clones, with about four fifths found just once. This sample comprised CD4+ or CD8+ T cells sorted from blood, obtained in a trial of the OX40 agonist ivuxolimab. These receptors all come from an adult with an advanced solid tumor such as melanoma, head and neck, liver or kidney cancer.

The genes are TRBV9 and TRBJ1-1; D is uncertain. Trimming stripped 7 bases from V and 3 bases from J, with 16 bases between. Germline V gene data show CDR1 as SGDLS and CDR2 as YYNGEE. This CDR3 is 14 amino acids long. The CDR3 protein is CASRREEGHTEAFF. In DNA form, the CDR3 reads TGTGCCAGCCGCCGGGAAGAGGGCCACACTGAAGCTTTCTTT.

The sample holds a few counts of this clone. The rearrangement uses TRBV11-3 and TRBJ1-1; D possibly corresponds to TRBD1 (5 bases). Germline CDR1 reads SGHNT; CDR2 reads YENEEA. The CDR3 is 13 residues long. The germline V and J ends were trimmed by 4 bases and 3 bases, with 9 bases remaining between them. CDR3 amino acids: CASSWGWDTEAFF. The CDR3 nucleotides read TGTGCCAGCAGCTGGGGGTGGGACACTGAAGCTTTCTTT.

The chain joins TRBV2 to TRBJ2-3; D possibly matches TRBD1 or TRBD2 (5 bases each). The CDR3 covers 16 residues. V was clipped by 6 bases and J by 2 bases, with 18 bases between them. Germline-derived CDR1 and CDR2 are SNHLY and FYNNEI. The CDR3 spells CASRPPGTINTDTQYF. In nucleotides, the CDR3 is TGTGCCAGCAGACCCCCCGGGACCATCAACACAGATACGCAGTATTTT. Supplemented by reference TRBV2 and TRBJ2-3, the full variable domain reads EPEVTQTPSHQVTQMGQEVILRCVPISNHLYFYWYRQILGQKVEFLVSFYNNEISEKSEIFDDQFSVERPDGSNFTLKIRSTKLEDSAMYFCASRPPGTINTDTQYFGPGTRLTVL.

This chain connects TRBV11-1 to TRBJ2-3; TRBD2 matches 14 bases. The germline V gene encodes CDR1 SGHAT and CDR2 FQDESV (reference sequence). Trimming took 6 bases from V and 6 from J; bases not matched to a gene: 5. This CDR3 comprises 15 residues. In DNA form, the CDR3 reads TGTGCCAGCAGGGGGACTAGCGGGAGCTGGGATACGCAGTATTTT. Translation gives CASRGTSGSWDTQYF.

The gene calls are TRBV30 and TRBJ1-6; D perhaps matches TRBD1 (5 bases). Trimming stripped 0 bases from V and 4 bases from J, with 7 bases between. The CDR3 contains 14 residues. Germline values: CDR1 GTSNPN, CDR2 SVGIG (reference sequence). The CDR3 protein is CAWSVGGYNSPLHF. Written as DNA, the CDR3 is TGTGCCTGGAGTGTCGGGGGATATAATTCACCCCTCCACTTT.

The genes are TRBV2 and TRBJ2-1, with D maybe TRBD1 (6 bases). V was pared by 5 bases and J by 6 bases, with 11 bases between. The CDR3 runs 13 residues. CDR1 SNHLY and CDR2 FYNNEI come from the germline V gene. DNA of the CDR3: TGTGCCAGCAGTCTAATAGGGGGCAATGAGCAGTTCTTC. Protein sequence: CASSLIGGNEQFF.

This rearrangement joins TRBV5-1 to TRBJ2-4, with 7 bases fitting TRBD1. This CDR3 contains 16 residues. V shed 4 bases, J shed 11 bases, and the junction held 18 bases outside the gene matches. CDR1 and CDR2 from the germline V gene are SGHRS and YFSETQ. Here the CDR3 reads CASSQGTALLDELQYF. The DNA for the CDR3 is TGCGCCAGCAGCCAGGGGACAGCCCTACTGGATGAACTTCAGTACTTC.

V usage is TRBV7-3 and J usage is TRBJ1-1; TRBD1 matches 12 bases. Germline V gene sequence: CDR1 SGHTA, CDR2 FQGTGA. CDR3 length equals 18 residues. V lost 1 base to trimming and J lost 5 bases; unmatched junction nucleotides: 11. The CDR3 DNA follows: TGTGCCAGCAGCTTAAAAGGAGGGACAGGGGGCGAGCGGACTGAAGCTTTCTTT. Translated, it gives CASSLKGGTGGERTEAFF.

This clone was seen once. The chain links TRBV5-4 to TRBJ2-3; 8 nucleotides agree with TRBD2. CDR3 length equals 16 residues. After removal of 4 bases from V and 0 bases from J, the junction contained 7 bases not matched to a gene. Germline CDR1 SGHNT, CDR2 YYREEE (reference sequence). The CDR3, as DNA: TGTGCCAGCAGCCCCCCGTTAGCGGGGAGCACAGATACGCAGTATTTT. Amino acid sequence: CASSPPLAGSTDTQYF.

The J gene is TRBJ1-4, the V gene TRBV2, with D maybe TRBD1 (6 bases). Per germline, CDR1 SNHLY and CDR2 FYNNEI. Trimming took off 6 bases at V and 10 bases at J, with 18 bases between the two ends. CDR3 length: 14 amino acids. CDR3 sequence reads: CASRELSGAGKLFF. CDR3 sequence (DNA): TGTGCCAGCAGGGAGCTATCGGGGGCCGGAAAACTGTTTTTT.

This clone was counted only a few times. V is TRBV6-7 and J is TRBJ1-1, with D hard to call. TRBV6-7 is filed as an ORF, its function uncertain. CDR3 length: 10 residues. V lost 10 bases to trimming and J lost 0 bases, with 3 bases between them. The CDR3 loop reads CATMNTEAFF. The CDR3, as DNA: TGTGCCACCATGAACACTGAAGCTTTCTTT.

The chain's CDR3 is CASSIGDVGSPLHF. The DNA for the CDR3 is TGTGCCAGTAGTATCGGGGACGTGGGTTCACCCCTCCACTTT. The rearrangement joins TRBV19 to TRBJ1-6; D is perhaps TRBD1 (5 bases). Germline loops: CDR1 LNHDA, CDR2 SQIVND (reference sequence). The V and J ends lost 3 bases and 9 bases respectively, with 12 bases between them. This CDR3 is built from 14 residues.

The V call is TRBV18, the J call TRBJ2-7; TRBD1 aligns across 9 bases. The CDR3 has 15 residues. The V and J ends lost 1 base and 5 bases, in that order; junction bases with no gene match: 6. CDR1 is KGHSH and CDR2 is LQKENI in the germline V gene. The DNA of the CDR3 is TGTGCCAGCTCACCACTCCGGGACAGGGTCGACGAGCAGTACTTC. Encoded protein: CASSPLRDRVDEQYF.

The genes are TRBV5-1 and TRBJ1-1; no definite D call. The CDR3 has 14 residues. Trimming took 0 bases from V and 3 from J, leaving 9 bases between them. Per germline, CDR1 SGHRS and CDR2 YFSETQ. CDR3 amino acids: CASSLAAGDTEAFF. CDR3 coding DNA: TGCGCCAGCAGCTTGGCCGCAGGAGACACTGAAGCTTTCTTT.

The chain is built from TRBV6-5 and TRBJ1-1, with D hard to call. Trimming pared 6 bases from V and 1 base from J, leaving 12 bases between. The CDR3 totals 14 residues. CDR1 MNHEY and CDR2 SVGAGI come from the germline V gene. The CDR3 nucleotides read TGTGCCAGCAGCCGTTCAGTTGAGAACACTGAAGCTTTCTTT. It specifies CASSRSVENTEAFF.

CDR3 in amino acids: CASSPLLRGGELNTEAFF. In DNA, the CDR3 is TGTGCCAGCAGCCCCCTCTTGCGGGGGGGCGAACTGAACACTGAAGCTTTCTTT. V gene TRBV7-2 combines with J gene TRBJ1-1; the D gene is possibly TRBD1 (6 bases). The CDR3 is 18 residues long. Germline loops: CDR1 SGHTA, CDR2 FQGNSA. Trimming left V 5 bases short and J 0 bases short, with 22 bases between.

The chain combines TRBV2 with TRBJ2-2, with TRBD2 as a possible D gene (6 bases). The CDR3 runs 15 residues. V was shortened by 7 bases and J by 1 base, with 13 bases between the two germline ends. Looked up from germline, CDR1 is SNHLY and CDR2 is FYNNEI. DNA of the CDR3: TGTGCCAGCATGGAGGACGGGGGGAACACCGGGGAGCTGTTTTTT. It yields the protein CASMEDGGNTGELFF.

In its sample, this clone was seen once. The CDR3: CAISGDARDAFF. Here the CDR3 DNA reads TGTGCCATCAGTGGGGACGCGAGGGACGCTTTCTTT. The V and J genes are TRBV10-3 and TRBJ1-1; D possibly corresponds to TRBD1 (5 bases). The V end lost 4 bases, the J end lost 11 bases, and 14 bases lay between the germline ends. CDR1 and CDR2 from the germline V gene are ENHRY and SYGVKD. The CDR3 has 12 amino acids.

In this sample, this clone turned up a few times. V and J are TRBV7-2 and TRBJ1-4; 7 bases agree with TRBD1. The germline gives CDR1 SGHTA, CDR2 FQGNSA. The CDR3 runs 16 residues. Trimming at V came to 2 bases and at J to 3 bases, leaving 6 bases not matched to a gene. The CDR3 region is CASSLSLTGSNEKLFF. In DNA, the CDR3 is TGTGCCAGCAGCTTATCTTTGACAGGGTCTAATGAAAAACTGTTTTTT. The full variable domain, its missing parts supplied by reference TRBV7-2 and TRBJ1-4, is GAGVSQSPSNKVTEKGKDVELRCDPISGHTALYWYRQSLGQGLEFLIYFQGNSAPDKSGLPSDRFSAERTGGSVSTLTIQRTQQEDSAVYLCASSLSLTGSNEKLFFGSGTQLSVL.

The chain carries TRBV11-2 and TRBJ1-3, with D unclear. The CDR3 contains 16 residues. The germline V gene has CDR1 SGHAT and CDR2 FQNNGV. V lost 4 bases, J lost 1 base, and 14 bases lay in between. The CDR3 DNA reads as TGTGCCAGCAGCTCTCCCCGGGTACGTTCTGGAAACACCATATATTTT. Residues: CASSSPRVRSGNTIYF.

This chain uses TRBV6-6 with TRBJ2-3; 8 nucleotides agree with TRBD1. The CDR3 covers 12 residues. The germline CDR1 and CDR2 sequences are MNHNY and SVGAGI (reference sequence). V trimming: 4 bases; J trimming: 11 bases; junction bases outside the gene matches: 5. The DNA for the CDR3 is TGTGCCAGCAGTTTCGGACAGGGTGAGCAGTATTTT. Its protein is CASSFGQGEQYF.

This chain joins TRBV25-1 and TRBJ1-6, with unresolved D. The V end was cut by 4 bases, the J end by 3 bases, with 4 bases between. This CDR3 contains 13 residues. Germline V gene data show CDR1 as MGHDK and CDR2 as SYGVNS. For the CDR3, the DNA is TGTGCCAGCAGTGGGCTCTATAATTCACCCCTCCACTTT. Amino acid sequence: CASSGLYNSPLHF.

V and J are TRBV5-4 and TRBJ2-5, with 9 positions matching TRBD2. Germline V gene sequence: CDR1 SGHNT, CDR2 YYREEE (reference sequence). Unmatched junction bases numbered 6, after V lost 4 bases and J lost 2 bases. CDR3 length equals 15 residues. The CDR3 nucleotides are TGTGCCAGCAGCCCCGCGGGGGGGGATCAAGAGACCCAGTACTTC. It codes for CASSPAGGDQETQYF.

This clone appeared a single time. This chain connects TRBV7-9 to TRBJ2-5, with 11 bases matching TRBD2. V shed 3 bases and J 2 bases; nucleotides not matched to a gene: 2. Germline CDR1 reads SEHNR; CDR2 reads FQNEAQ (reference sequence). This CDR3 is built from 15 residues. In DNA form, the CDR3 reads TGTGCCAGCAGCTTGACTAGCGGGGTGCAAGAGACCCAGTACTTC. It encodes CASSLTSGVQETQYF.

This chain uses TRBV4-1 with TRBJ2-2, with a possible D match to TRBD2 (6 bases). Trimming took off 5 bases at V and 3 bases at J, with 16 bases between the two ends. The germline gives CDR1 MGHRA, CDR2 YSYEKL. The CDR3 totals 16 residues. Written as DNA, the CDR3 is TGCGCCAGCAGCAACCTGAGACTAGACGACACCGGGGAGCTGTTTTTT. This gives the protein CASSNLRLDDTGELFF.